The present T cell receptor (beta chain) was sequenced within a study of graft-versus-host responses after intestinal transplantation (TCRdb year 2021). Background on the whole study: The transplants that recipients got were multivisceral, liver-intestinal, or isolated intestinal. A cohort of roughly 25 intestinal transplant recipients, including one retransplant, was enrolled, and a few patients lacking pretransplant specimens were excluded. Rather than going through the commercial service, samples from three later patients were sequenced in-house on an Illumina MiSeq and processed with MiXCR. After intestinal transplantation, graft-versus-host and host-versus-graft alloreactive T cell clones were followed in the graft, circulation and bone marrow using bulk TCR-beta CDR3 sequencing. A peak of at least 4% donor T cells among recipient peripheral blood mononuclear cells was the definition used for donor T cell macrochimerism. Alloreactive clones were identified by sequencing pre-transplant mixed lymphocyte reaction products and comparing these products with unstimulated pre-transplant donor and recipient T cells. Anti-thymocyte globulin induction was given to all recipients, followed by maintenance tacrolimus and steroids for about 3 years.

Broad study findings and their caveats: Peak levels of circulating GvH clones were associated with declines in HvG clones early after transplant. Patients with donor T cell macrochimerism had high GvH to HvG T cell clonal ratios in their allografts. The relatively low number and heterogeneity of intestinal transplant patients limited the conclusions. GvH clones were found in recipient bone marrow, and some of the GvH clones appeared earlier in ileal mucosa or blood, which is consistent with an intestinal mucosal origin.

The CDR3 goes from the cysteine to the phenylalanine over 15 residues. Only the CDR3 part of the read is kept: 45 bases, read in frame from the first base. Here V drops 2 bases and J drops 6 bases, and the junction holds 3 bases not matched to any gene. As encoded in the germline V gene, CDR1 is MRHNA while CDR2 is SNTAGT. The library was obtained by the immunoSEQ multiplex PCR assay. Adaptive Biotechnologies carried out high-throughput TCR-beta CDR3 sequencing of genomic DNA for most patients. The authors processed their data as follows. TCR sequencing data were retrieved from Adaptive's ImmunoSEQ software for about 17 patients, whereas a few other patients were processed with MiXCR and VDJtools. CDR3 nucleotide sequences shared by donor and recipient were removed because the origin of these sequences could not be assigned. Alloreactive clones required at least 2-fold expansion over unstimulated cells and minimum CFSE-low frequency of 0.002% (template counts) or 0.001% (read counts). Clones were considered mappable if detected in sequenced pre-transplant spleen, lymph node, or MLR CFSE-low populations of the donor or recipient. Cumulative frequency of alloreactive clones was calculated as a percentage of all sequences weighted by copy number. TCRdb retrieved this table from immuneACCESS and kept in-frame rearrangements only. Not all clones are present; in checked studies, unresolved V genes account for under half, and no reason is known for the remainder. The V and J calls and clone size were taken over from that table, and D and trimming were inferred from the DNA. The sample table holds under 90,000 clones, of which roughly 90% were seen once. Roughly 0.72% of the sample is held by the ten biggest clonotypes.

Blood samples were collected up to 4 times in the first month after transplant and then at least monthly when available. Notes on this clone: There is no known antigen for this receptor. No qualities accompany the bases; no much larger clone lies one base away.

This chain is built from TRBV6-4 and TRBJ2-1, with TRBD2 matching 11 junction bases. This TCR was sampled from a human patient who received an intestinal transplant, so some T cells may come from the graft donor. The sequences come from PBMCs, collected 98 days after intestinal transplantation. The DNA reads TGTGCCAGCAGTGACACAACTAGCGGGAGCAATGAGCAGTTCTTC. Translation gives CASSDTTSGSNEQFF.